These 20 T cell receptor beta chains were all obtained from the same sample, sequenced in a study of monozygotic twins with inflammatory bowel disease. TCRdb reprocessed the 5' RACE reads, keeping one entry per CDR3 protein, no DNA. The sample totals roughly 150,000 distinct CDR3 sequences. Sequencing was performed on blood. The receptors originated from a human donor with ulcerative colitis or Crohn's disease, or a healthy co-twin of an affected twin (not recorded which).

V is TRBV5-1 and J is TRBJ2-3; the TRBD2 assignment by TCRdb is unverifiable without DNA. Per germline, CDR1 SGHRS and CDR2 YFSETQ. The CDR3 extends over 17 amino acids. The CDR3 reads CASSLFSTSGRSDTQYF.

This chain joins TRBV28 and TRBJ1-5; lacking DNA, the TRBD1 call made by TCRdb goes unchecked. Germline lookup yields CDR1 MDHEN and CDR2 SYDVKM. This CDR3 has 17 residues. The CDR3 reads CASSLFGIGRFNQPQHF.

The chain employs TRBV20-1 and TRBJ2-3; TCRdb calls TRBD1, which cannot be checked without DNA. There are 14 residues in the CDR3. Germline lookup yields CDR1 DFQATT and CDR2 SNEGSKA (reference sequence). CDR3 in amino acids: CSARASRGADTQYF.

This chain links TRBV11-2 with TRBJ2-7; TCRdb calls TRBD2, which cannot be checked without DNA. The CDR3 has 17 amino acids. Germline V gives CDR1 SGHAT, CDR2 FQNNGV. This CDR3 reads CASRAVKGSSNNYEQYF.

The CDR3 here is CASSADFSDYEQYF. The chain couples TRBV5-6 to TRBJ2-7; the TRBD2 assignment by TCRdb is unverifiable without DNA. CDR3 length: 14 residues. CDR1 and CDR2 from the germline V gene are SGHDT and YYEEEE. Full variable domain (remainder filled in from reference TRBV5-6 and TRBJ2-7): DAGVTQSPTHLIKTRGQQVTLRCSPKSGHDTVSWYQQALGQGPQFIFQYYEEEERQRGNFPDRFSGHQFPNYSSELNVNALLLGDSALYLCASSADFSDYEQYFGPGTRLTVT.

The chain links TRBV24-1 to TRBJ2-3; TCRdb names TRBD2, which stays unverified in the absence of DNA. The CDR3 contains 13 residues. The germline V gene has CDR1 KGHDR and CDR2 SFDVKD. The CDR3 spells CATSFGAPDTQYF.

V is TRBV12-3 or TRBV12-4 and J is TRBJ2-7; TCRdb names TRBD2, which stays unverified in the absence of DNA. The CDR3 runs 15 residues. The CDR3 sequence: CASNRRDGQGYEQYF.

CDR3: CASSLETADTQYF. The V gene is TRBV5-1, the J gene TRBJ2-3. The CDR3 length is 13 residues. Germline V CDR1 and CDR2: SGHRS, YFSETQ.

This chain joins TRBV7-2 and TRBJ2-7; without DNA, the TCRdb call of TRBD1 cannot be checked. Germline V CDR1 and CDR2: SGHTA, FQGNSA. The CDR3 contains 14 residues. The CDR3 sequence is CASSLKGQTYEQYF.

The genes are TRBV10-3 and TRBJ2-3; TCRdb reports TRBD2, a call that lacks DNA to check it against. Per the germline V gene, CDR1 is ENHRY and CDR2 is SYGVKD. The CDR3 consists of 14 residues. The CDR3: CAISARQMADTQYF.

The J gene is TRBJ2-2, the V gene TRBV11-3; with no DNA, the TCRdb D assignment of TRBD2 cannot be verified. This CDR3 has 16 amino acids. CDR1 is SGHNT, CDR2 YENEEA, per germline. The CDR3 loop is CASSTGTSGNTGELFF. Complete variable domain (other parts from reference TRBV11-3 and TRBJ2-2): EAGVVQSPRYKIIEKKQPVAFWCNPISGHNTLYWYLQNLGQGPELLIRYENEEAVDDSQLPKDRFSAERLKGVDSTLKIQPAELGDSAVYLCASSTGTSGNTGELFFGEGSRLTVL.

This chain connects TRBV13 to TRBJ1-1; as DNA is missing, the TRBD1 call by TCRdb cannot be tested. The V gene's germline CDR1 is PRHDT and CDR2 FYEKMQ (reference sequence). This CDR3 is 16 amino acids long. CDR3 loop: CASSLGKKGPNTEAFF.

This chain uses TRBV5-1 with TRBJ1-1. CDR1 and CDR2 from the germline V gene are SGHRS and YFSETQ. The CDR3 loop spans 13 amino acids. CDR3 amino acids: CASQDISDTEAFF.

This chain links TRBV5-1 with TRBJ2-6; TCRdb gives TRBD1 as the D gene, but with no DNA this cannot be confirmed. The germline V gene encodes CDR1 SGHRS and CDR2 YFSETQ. The CDR3 runs 18 residues. The CDR3 here is CASSSWTGPSSGANVLTF.

The chain uses TRBV7-6 and TRBJ2-1; TCRdb's assignment of TRBD2 cannot be checked, as there is no DNA. In germline, CDR1 is SGHVS, CDR2 FNYEAQ. The CDR3 sequence is 15 residues long. The CDR3 reads CASSMGLAGEAEQFF.

This chain uses TRBV6-1 with TRBJ2-1. Per the germline V gene, CDR1 is MNHNS and CDR2 is SASEGT. This CDR3 comprises 21 residues. The CDR3 region is CASSESQKFAVLIEPYNEQFF.

The chain combines TRBV11-2 with TRBJ1-3; TCRdb designates TRBD1, a call that cannot be tested without DNA. CDR1 is SGHAT, CDR2 FQNNGV, per germline. The CDR3 consists of 15 residues. The CDR3 is CASSLGGGRRNTIYF.

The rearrangement links TRBV30 to TRBJ2-7; the D call from TCRdb, TRBD1, cannot be confirmed without DNA. The germline V gene encodes CDR1 GTSNPN and CDR2 SVGIG (reference sequence). CDR3 length: 13 residues. The CDR3 is CAWSVKGAYEQYF.

The chain couples TRBV5-1 to TRBJ2-2; TCRdb's D call of TRBD1 is untestable without DNA. The CDR3 loop spans 15 amino acids. The germline CDR1 and CDR2 sequences are SGHRS and YFSETQ. This CDR3 is CASSLDGINTGELFF.

The chain links TRBV20-1 to TRBJ2-7. This CDR3 has 14 residues. CDR1 and CDR2 (germline): DFQATT, SNEGSKA (reference sequence). The CDR3 is CSAHPRYDSYEQYF.